Sequencing of this T cell receptor beta chain was carried out in a study of blood T cells in healthy people across ages. On this clonotype itself: The antigen is unknown.

Germline values: CDR1 LGHNA, CDR2 YNFKEQ. The CDR3 sequence is 15 residues long. Trimming shortened V by 8 bases and J by 0 bases, and 15 bases separated the two germline ends. Next came a second PCR, run for about 7 to 11 cycles, which used a sample-barcoded 5' primer along with a J-beta primer mix. MiXCR, applied by TCRdb to the 5' RACE reads, yields one record per CDR3 protein. Of 1,800,000 or so distinct CDR3 sequences listed, 39% were seen once; the top ten hold roughly 24%. General observations from the study: Greater diversity and more naive CD4+ cells were seen in long-lived donors than in aged donors.

This rearrangement joins TRBV4-2 to TRBJ2-3; D unresolved. Sequenced sample: blood. This clonotype originated in a human donor in good health. CDR3 sequence (DNA): TGTGCCAGCCTGAGTCACACCTCTAGCACAGATACGCAGTATTTT. It encodes CASLSHTSSTDTQYF.